This T cell receptor (beta chain) originates from a study of blood T cell repertoires in COVID-19. CDR3 length: 12 amino acids. Looked up from germline, CDR1 is KGHDR and CDR2 is SFDVKD. Deletions cut 7 bases from V and 4 bases from J, with 6 bases between. Clones were sequenced by immunoSEQ multiplex PCR, and TCRdb holds only the in-frame ones, with some missing. The repertoire holds more than 300,000 clones, with about 87% as singletons. This TCR was recovered from a woman in her 30s with COVID-19, enrolled during active disease. The rearrangement joins TRBV24-1 to TRBJ2-2; D remains ambiguous. The material sequenced was peripheral blood. CDR3 sequence: CATRAATGELFF. As DNA, the CDR3 is TGTGCCACCAGGGCCGCCACCGGGGAGCTGTTTTTT.